The following is a TCR beta chain sequence with its context. Its antigen is still unknown. Qualities for individual bases were not recorded, and no much larger clone is one base off. The data stem from a study of blood T cell repertoires in COVID-19 (dated by TCRdb to the early 2020s). For the wider study: Samples from collaborators originated in the United States, Italy and Spain and spanned both the acute and convalescent phases of COVID-19. The material from the prospective study consisted of cDNA or gDNA derived from T cells, B-cell-depleted T cells, or PBMCs. The dataset comprised deeply sampled blood TCRbeta repertoires from subjects exposed to, actively infected with, or recovered from COVID-19. The repertoires were released in a freely available public database meant as a resource for research on the immune response to SARS-CoV-2. The samples were drawn from the first 160 participants of the ongoing ImmuneRACE study and from about 1,200 subjects provided by 6 global collaborators. Sample metadata almost always included a de-identified subject ID, COVID-19 status, age in years and sex. Where available, HLA class I and class II types were taken from metadata supplied by the sample provider and were not determined by assay-based typing.

General study outcomes and caveats: Clinical and demographic metadata were provided uncurated, with the amount varying by source and participant.

TCRbeta CDR3 regions were amplified from genomic DNA by means of the immunoSEQ Assay, a bias-controlled multiplex PCR. The authors processed their data as follows. The number of nucleated cells in each sample was estimated by amplification of reference gene primers within the assay. Sequence reads were collapsed and filtered to measure the absolute abundance of every unique TCRbeta CDR3 rearrangement. For each sample, productive Simpson clonality was calculated as the square root of Simpson's diversity index over productive rearrangements. This is the immuneACCESS table as TCRdb keeps it, with only in-frame sequences that have V and J called. A part of the clones is gone; compared with another copy, unresolved V genes explain less than half, and the rest is unexplained. That table furnishes V, J and clone size, whereas the DNA furnished D and trimming. The sample has more than 200,000 clones on record, 85% to 90% of them singletons. Jointly, the top ten make up approximately 10% of the sample.

The CDR3 covers 14 residues, taking in both the cysteine and the phenylalanine. Here the CDR3 DNA is all that survives: 42 bases in frame from base 1. Germline trimming: 2 bases from V, 6 bases from J; junction bases outside gene matches: 7. CDR1 and CDR2 (SGHAT, FQNNGV) derive from the germline V gene. One collaborating source in Seattle enrolled patients during active infection and followed them longitudinally through the course of disease. Whole blood was collected in K2EDTA tubes by collaborating institutions according to the institutions' own protocols. Collaborator samples were shipped for TCRbeta analysis as frozen whole blood, isolated PBMCs, or DNA extracted from either sample type.

This chain is built from TRBV11-2 and TRBJ2-7, with TRBD1 matching 7 junction bases. This sequence was found in a man in his fifties or sixties with COVID-19, enrolled during active disease. Sample: peripheral blood. The bases read TGTGCCAGCAGCTTACTTACAGGGGTCGGCGAGCAGTACTTC. The encoded protein is CASSLLTGVGEQYF.